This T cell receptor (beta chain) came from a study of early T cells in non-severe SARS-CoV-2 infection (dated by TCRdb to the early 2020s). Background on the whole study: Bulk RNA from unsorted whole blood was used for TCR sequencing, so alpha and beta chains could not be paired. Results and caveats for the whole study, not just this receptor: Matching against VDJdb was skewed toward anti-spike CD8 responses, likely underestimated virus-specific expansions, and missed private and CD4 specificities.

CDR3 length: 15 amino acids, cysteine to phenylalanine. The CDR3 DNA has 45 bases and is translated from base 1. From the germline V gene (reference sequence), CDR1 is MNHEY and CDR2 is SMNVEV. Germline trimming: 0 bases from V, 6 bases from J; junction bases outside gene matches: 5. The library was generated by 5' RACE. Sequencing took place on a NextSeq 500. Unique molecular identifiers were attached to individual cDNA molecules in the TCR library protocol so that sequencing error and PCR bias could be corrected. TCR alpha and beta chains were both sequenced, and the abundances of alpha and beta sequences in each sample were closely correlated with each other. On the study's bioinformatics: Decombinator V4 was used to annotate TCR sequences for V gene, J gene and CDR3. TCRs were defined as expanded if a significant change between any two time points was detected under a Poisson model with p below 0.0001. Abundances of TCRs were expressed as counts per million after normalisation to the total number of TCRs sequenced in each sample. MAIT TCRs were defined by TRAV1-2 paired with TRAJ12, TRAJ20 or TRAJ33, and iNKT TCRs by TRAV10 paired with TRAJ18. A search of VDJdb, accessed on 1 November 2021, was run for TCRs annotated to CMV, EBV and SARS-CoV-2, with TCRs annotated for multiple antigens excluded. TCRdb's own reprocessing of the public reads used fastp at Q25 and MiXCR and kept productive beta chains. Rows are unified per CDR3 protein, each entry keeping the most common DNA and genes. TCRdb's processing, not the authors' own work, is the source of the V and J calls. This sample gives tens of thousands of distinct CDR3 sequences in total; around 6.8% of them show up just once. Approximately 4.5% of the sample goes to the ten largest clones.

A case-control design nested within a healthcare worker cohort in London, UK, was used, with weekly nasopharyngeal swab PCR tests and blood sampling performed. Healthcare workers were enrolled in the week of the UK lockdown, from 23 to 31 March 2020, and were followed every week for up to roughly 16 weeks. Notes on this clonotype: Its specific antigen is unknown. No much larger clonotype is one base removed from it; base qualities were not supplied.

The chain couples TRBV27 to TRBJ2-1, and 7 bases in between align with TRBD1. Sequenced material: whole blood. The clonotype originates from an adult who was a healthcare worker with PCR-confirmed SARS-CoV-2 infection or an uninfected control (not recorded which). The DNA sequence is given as TGTGCCAGCAGTTTATCCCTCGACAGGGCCAATGAGCAGTTCTTC. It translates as CASSLSLDRANEQFF.